This T cell receptor beta chain originates from a study of OX40 agonist ivuxolimab in advanced cancers. On the study more broadly: The eligibility criteria allowed prior anti-PD-1, anti-PD-L1 or anti-CTLA-4 therapy, and approximately 40% had some.

Study observations and caveats: The mean number of expanded clones was higher in CD8+ T cells than in CD4+. Certain nonresponders likewise exhibited a low normalized T-cell clonal expansion. Antigens targeted by the expanded peripheral T cells were not determined.

Some clones are missing from TCRdb's copy, which holds only in-frame ones; the method was immunoSEQ multiplex PCR. Found here are roughly 110,000 clones, 90% of them singletons; the top ten hold 0.48%. The germline gives CDR1 MNHNS, CDR2 SASEGT. The CDR3 totals 15 residues. J lost 7 bases, V lost 2 bases, and 5 bases had no gene match. This clone has only one observation. What it binds is not known. This chain links TRBV6-1 with TRBJ1-4; 9 bases agree with TRBD1. The specimen comprised CD4+ or CD8+ T cells sorted from blood, sampled in a trial of the OX40 agonist ivuxolimab. The clonotype was recovered from an adult with an advanced solid tumor such as melanoma, head and neck, liver or kidney cancer. The CDR3 sequence is CASSEHTGGGEKLFF. DNA of the CDR3: TGTGCCAGCAGTGAACATACAGGGGGCGGTGAAAAACTGTTTTTT.